Each of the 3 T cell receptor beta chains below was sequenced from the same sample in a study of blood T cell repertoires in COVID-19 (TCRdb year 2020). The library was made by the immunoSEQ multiplex PCR assay. This immuneACCESS table, as held by TCRdb, lists in-frame sequences with V and J called but not all clones. Of the missing ones, under half trace to an unresolved V gene in checked studies; the others have no known cause. The sample records 90,000 to 120,000 clones, roughly 80% of which are singletons. The ten largest clones add up to roughly 4.4% of the sample. The sequencing input was peripheral blood. These receptors all stem from a human donor in a cohort sampled during active COVID-19.

V and J are TRBV2 and TRBJ2-7; D might be TRBD1 (5 bases). Trimming stripped 1 base from V and 0 bases from J, with 10 bases between. Germline loops: CDR1 SNHLY, CDR2 FYNNEI. The CDR3 consists of 15 residues. The CDR3 spells CASSEGSRGSYEQYF. The CDR3 region has the DNA TGTGCCAGCAGTGAAGGGAGTAGGGGCTCCTACGAGCAGTACTTC. Drawing the rest from reference TRBV2 and TRBJ2-7, the complete variable domain is EPEVTQTPSHQVTQMGQEVILRCVPISNHLYFYWYRQILGQKVEFLVSFYNNEISEKSEIFDDQFSVERPDGSNFTLKIRSTKLEDSAMYFCASSEGSRGSYEQYFGPGTRLTVT.

The sample holds a few counts of this clone. The chain links TRBV18 to TRBJ1-3, with D perhaps TRBD1 (6 bases). The V end was cut by 6 bases, the J end by 1 base, with 10 bases between. This CDR3 has 14 amino acids. The germline V gene has CDR1 KGHSH and CDR2 LQKENI. This chain's CDR3 is CASSADSSGNTIYF. The CDR3 bases are TGTGCCAGCTCCGCGGACAGTTCTGGAAACACCATATATTTT.

The J gene is TRBJ1-2, the V gene TRBV18; D perhaps matches TRBD1 (6 bases). Germline V lookup: CDR1 KGHSH, CDR2 LQKENI. The ends were cut back, 3 bases at V and 0 bases at J, with 8 bases in the middle. This CDR3 spans 14 amino acids. The CDR3 DNA reads TGTGCCAGCTCACCGGACAGCTCTAACTATGGCTACACCTTC. Amino acids: CASSPDSSNYGYTF.